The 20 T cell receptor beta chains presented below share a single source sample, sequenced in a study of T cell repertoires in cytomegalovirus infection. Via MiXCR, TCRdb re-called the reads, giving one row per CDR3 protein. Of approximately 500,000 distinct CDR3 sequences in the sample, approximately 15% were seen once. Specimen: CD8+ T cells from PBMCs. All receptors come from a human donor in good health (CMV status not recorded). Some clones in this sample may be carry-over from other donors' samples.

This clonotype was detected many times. The CDR3 DNA is TGTGCCAGCAGTGATGCGGGACAGGGATGGAATGAGCAGTTCTTC. The encoded protein is CASSDAGQGWNEQFF. V is TRBV12-3 or TRBV12-4 and J is TRBJ2-1; 9 positions agree with TRBD1. The V gene end was trimmed by 5 bases and the J gene end by 7 bases; junction bases not matched to a gene: 9. This CDR3 has 15 residues.

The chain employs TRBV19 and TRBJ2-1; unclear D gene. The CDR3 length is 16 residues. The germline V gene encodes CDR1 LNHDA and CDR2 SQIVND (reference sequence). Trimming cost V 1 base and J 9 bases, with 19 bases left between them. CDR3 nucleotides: TGTGCCAGTAGTATAGGGCAGCATGACAATTACGGTGAGCAGTTCTTC. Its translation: CASSIGQHDNYGEQFF.

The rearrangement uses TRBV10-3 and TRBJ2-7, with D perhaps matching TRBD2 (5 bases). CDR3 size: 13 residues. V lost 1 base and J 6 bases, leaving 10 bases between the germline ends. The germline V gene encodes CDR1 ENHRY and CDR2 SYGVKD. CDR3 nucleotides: TGTGCCATCAGTGAGTTAGCGTTGTCCGAGCAGTACTTC. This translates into CAISELALSEQYF.

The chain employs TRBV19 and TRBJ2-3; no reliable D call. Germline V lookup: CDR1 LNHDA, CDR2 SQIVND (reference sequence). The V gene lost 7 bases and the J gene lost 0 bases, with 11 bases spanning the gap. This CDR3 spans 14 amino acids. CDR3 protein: CASNARFSTDTQYF. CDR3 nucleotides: TGTGCCAGTAATGCGCGCTTCAGCACAGATACGCAGTATTTT.

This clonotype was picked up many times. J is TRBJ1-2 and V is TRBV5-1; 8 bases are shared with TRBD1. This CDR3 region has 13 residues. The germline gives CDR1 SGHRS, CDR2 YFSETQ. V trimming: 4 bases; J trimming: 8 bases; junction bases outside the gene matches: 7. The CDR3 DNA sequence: TGCGCCAGCAGCCCCGACAGGGGTGAAGGCTACACCTTC. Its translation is CASSPDRGEGYTF.

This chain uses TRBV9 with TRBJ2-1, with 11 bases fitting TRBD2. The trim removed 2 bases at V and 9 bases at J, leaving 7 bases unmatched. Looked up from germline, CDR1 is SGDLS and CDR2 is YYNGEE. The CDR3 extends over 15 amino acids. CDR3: CASSVSGGAMREQFF. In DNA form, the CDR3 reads TGTGCCAGCAGCGTTAGCGGGGGGGCCATGCGTGAGCAGTTCTTC.

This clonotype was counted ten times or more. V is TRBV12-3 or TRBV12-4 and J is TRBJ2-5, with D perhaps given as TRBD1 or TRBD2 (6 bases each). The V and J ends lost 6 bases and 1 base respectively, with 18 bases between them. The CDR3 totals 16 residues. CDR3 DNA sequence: TGTGCCAGCAGGGGCGCAGGGGTGGGGGGCCAAGAGACCCAGTACTTC. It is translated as CASRGAGVGGQETQYF.

CDR3 protein: CASSPSGRRGNTGELFF. The CDR3 nucleotides read TGTGCCAGCAGCCCCTCCGGTAGGAGGGGGAACACCGGGGAGCTGTTTTTT. The J gene is TRBJ2-2, the V gene TRBV4-2; a weak D match, TRBD2 (6 bases). V gave up 4 bases and J gave up 1 base, with 16 bases separating them. The CDR3 has 17 amino acids. From germline, CDR1 is LGHNA and CDR2 YNFKEQ.

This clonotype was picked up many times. The CDR3 DNA follows: TGTGCCAGCAGTTTATCCCACCTCAGGACAGGGGGGAATCAGCCCCAGCATTTT. Residues: CASSLSHLRTGGNQPQHF. The chain employs TRBV27 and TRBJ1-5; TRBD1 matches 10 bases. Per germline, CDR1 MNHEY and CDR2 SMNVEV (reference sequence). V trimming: 0 bases; J trimming: 4 bases; junction bases outside the gene matches: 9. The CDR3 consists of 18 residues.

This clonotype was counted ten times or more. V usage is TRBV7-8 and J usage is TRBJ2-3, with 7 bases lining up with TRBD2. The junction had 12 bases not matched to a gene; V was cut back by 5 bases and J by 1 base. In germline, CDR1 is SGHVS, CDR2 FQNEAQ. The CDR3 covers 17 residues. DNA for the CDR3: TGTGCCAGCAGCGCCCCCCTAGCAGGGAGGGGCACAGATACGCAGTATTTT. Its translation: CASSAPLAGRGTDTQYF.

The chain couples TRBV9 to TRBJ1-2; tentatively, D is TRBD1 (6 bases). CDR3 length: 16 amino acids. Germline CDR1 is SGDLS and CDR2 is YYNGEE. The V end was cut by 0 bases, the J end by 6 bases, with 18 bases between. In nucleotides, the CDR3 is TGTGCCAGCAGCGTAGGGGTCCGGGACACTTATGATGGCTACACCTTC. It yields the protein CASSVGVRDTYDGYTF.

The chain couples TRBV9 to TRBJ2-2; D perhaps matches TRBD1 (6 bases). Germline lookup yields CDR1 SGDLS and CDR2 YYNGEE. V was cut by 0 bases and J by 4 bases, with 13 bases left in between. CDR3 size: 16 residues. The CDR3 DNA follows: TGTGCCAGCAGCGTAGCAACAGGGCCTTTCACCGGGGAGCTGTTTTTT. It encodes CASSVATGPFTGELFF.

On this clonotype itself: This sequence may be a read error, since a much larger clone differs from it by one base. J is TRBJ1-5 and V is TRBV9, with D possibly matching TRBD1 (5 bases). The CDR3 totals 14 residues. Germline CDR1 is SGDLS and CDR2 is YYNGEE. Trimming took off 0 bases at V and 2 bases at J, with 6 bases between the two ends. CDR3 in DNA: TGTGCCAGCAGCGTAGGGGACGGCAATCAGCCCCAGCATTTT. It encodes CASSVGDGNQPQHF. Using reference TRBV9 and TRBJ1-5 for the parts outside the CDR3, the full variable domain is DSGVTQTPKHLITATGQRVTLRCSPRSGDLSVYWYQQSLDQGLQFLIQYYNGEERAKGNILERFSAQQFPDLHSELNLSSLELGDSALYFCASSVGDGNQPQHFGDGTRLSIL.

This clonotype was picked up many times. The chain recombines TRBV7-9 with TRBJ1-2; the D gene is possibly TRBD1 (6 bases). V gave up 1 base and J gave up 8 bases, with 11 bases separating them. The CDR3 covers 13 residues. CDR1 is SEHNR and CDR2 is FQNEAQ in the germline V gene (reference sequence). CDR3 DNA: TGTGCCAGCAGCTTAGTTGGGGGACACGGCTACACCTTC. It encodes CASSLVGGHGYTF.

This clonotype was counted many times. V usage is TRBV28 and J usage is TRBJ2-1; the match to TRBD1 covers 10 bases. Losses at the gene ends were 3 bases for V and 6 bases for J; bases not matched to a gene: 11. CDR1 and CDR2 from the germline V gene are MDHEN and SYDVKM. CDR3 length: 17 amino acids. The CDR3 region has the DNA TGTGCCAGCAGTTTGGTTGGGGGACAGGGGTTGGGCAATGAGCAGTTCTTC. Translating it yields CASSLVGGQGLGNEQFF.

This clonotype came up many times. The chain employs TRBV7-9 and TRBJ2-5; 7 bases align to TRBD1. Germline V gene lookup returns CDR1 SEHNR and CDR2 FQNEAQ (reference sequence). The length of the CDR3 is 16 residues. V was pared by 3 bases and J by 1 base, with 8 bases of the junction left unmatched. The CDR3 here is CASSFGLQGIQETQYF. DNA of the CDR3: TGTGCCAGCAGCTTCGGCTTACAGGGGATCCAAGAGACCCAGTACTTC.

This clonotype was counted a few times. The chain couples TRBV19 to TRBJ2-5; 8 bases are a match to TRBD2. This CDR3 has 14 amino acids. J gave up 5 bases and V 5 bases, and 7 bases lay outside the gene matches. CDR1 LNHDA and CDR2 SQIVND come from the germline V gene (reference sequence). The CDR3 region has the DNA TGTGCCAGTAGTTTTGCGGGGGGTCCCGAGACCCAGTACTTC. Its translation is CASSFAGGPETQYF.

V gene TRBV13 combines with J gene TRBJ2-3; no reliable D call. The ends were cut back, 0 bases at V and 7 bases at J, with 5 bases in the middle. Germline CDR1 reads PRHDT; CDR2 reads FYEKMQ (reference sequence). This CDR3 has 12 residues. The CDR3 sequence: CASSLGLHTQYF. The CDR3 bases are TGTGCCAGCAGCTTAGGCCTCCATACGCAGTATTTT.

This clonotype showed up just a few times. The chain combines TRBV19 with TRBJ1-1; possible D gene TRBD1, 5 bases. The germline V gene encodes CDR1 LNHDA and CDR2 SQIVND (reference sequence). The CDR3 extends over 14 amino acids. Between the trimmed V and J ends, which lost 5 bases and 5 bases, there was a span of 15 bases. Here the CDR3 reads CASSPVGERTEAFF. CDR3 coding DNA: TGTGCCAGTAGTCCCGTAGGGGAGAGGACTGAAGCTTTCTTT.

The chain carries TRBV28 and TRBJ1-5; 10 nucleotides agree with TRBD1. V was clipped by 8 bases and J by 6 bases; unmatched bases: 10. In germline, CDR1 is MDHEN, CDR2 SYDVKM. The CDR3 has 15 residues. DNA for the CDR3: TGTGCCAGCCTTTACGGGACAGGGGTTCCTCAGCCCCAGCATTTT. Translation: CASLYGTGVPQPQHF.